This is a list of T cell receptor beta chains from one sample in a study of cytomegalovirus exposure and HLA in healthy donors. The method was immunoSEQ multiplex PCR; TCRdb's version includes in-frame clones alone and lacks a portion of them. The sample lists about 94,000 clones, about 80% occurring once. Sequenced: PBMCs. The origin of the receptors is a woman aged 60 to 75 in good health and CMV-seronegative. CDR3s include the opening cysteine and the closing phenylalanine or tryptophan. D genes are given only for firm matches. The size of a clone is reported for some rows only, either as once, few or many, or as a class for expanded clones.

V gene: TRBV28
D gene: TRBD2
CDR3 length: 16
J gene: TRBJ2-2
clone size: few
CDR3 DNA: TGTGCCAGCAGTTTCTCCGGACTAGGGACCACCGGGGAGCTGTTTTTT
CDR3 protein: CASSFSGLGTTGELFF

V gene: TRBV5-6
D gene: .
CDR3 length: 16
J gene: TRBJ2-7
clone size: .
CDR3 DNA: TGTGCCAGCAGCTTGTTCTCGATCCGGTTCTCCTACGAGCAGTACTTC
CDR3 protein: CASSLFSIRFSYEQYF

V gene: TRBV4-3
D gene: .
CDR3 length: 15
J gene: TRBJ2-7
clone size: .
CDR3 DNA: TGCGCCAGCAGCCCGGGACAACAAAGCTCCTACGAGCAGTACTTC
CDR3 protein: CASSPGQQSSYEQYF

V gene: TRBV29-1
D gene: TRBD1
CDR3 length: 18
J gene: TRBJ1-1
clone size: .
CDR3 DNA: TGCAGCGTTGATTCTCGGGGACAGGGGGCAGATTCGCGCACTGAAGCTTTCTTT
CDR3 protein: CSVDSRGQGADSRTEAFF

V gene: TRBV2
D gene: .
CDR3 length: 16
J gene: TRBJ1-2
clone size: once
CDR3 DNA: TGTGCCAGCAGTGAATTTTTGGGGAGGCTGGGGTATGGCTACACCTTC
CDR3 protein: CASSEFLGRLGYGYTF

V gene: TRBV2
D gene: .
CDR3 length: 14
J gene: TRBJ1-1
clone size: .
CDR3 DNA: TGTGCCAGCAGTGACTATGGTGGGAACACTGAAGCTTTCTTT
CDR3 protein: CASSDYGGNTEAFF

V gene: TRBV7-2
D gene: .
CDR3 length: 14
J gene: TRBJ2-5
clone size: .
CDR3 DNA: TGTGCCAGCAGCCTGACAGGAACCTTAGAGACCCAGTACTTC
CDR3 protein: CASSLTGTLETQYF

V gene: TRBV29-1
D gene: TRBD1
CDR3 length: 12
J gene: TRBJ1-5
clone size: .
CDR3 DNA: TGCAGCGTTTCGCAGGGGGATCAGCCCCAGCATTTT
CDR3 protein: CSVSQGDQPQHF

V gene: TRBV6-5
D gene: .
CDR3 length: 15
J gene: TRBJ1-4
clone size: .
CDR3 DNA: TGTGCCAGCAGTTATAGCGGACAAGAACGTGAAAAACTGTTTTTT
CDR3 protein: CASSYSGQEREKLFF

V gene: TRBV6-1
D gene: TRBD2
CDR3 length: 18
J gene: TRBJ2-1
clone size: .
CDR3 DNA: TGTGCCAGCAGTGCCCCCTCGGGCGGAGCGGGAGGGGTGAATGAGCAGTTCTTC
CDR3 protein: CASSAPSGGAGGVNEQFF

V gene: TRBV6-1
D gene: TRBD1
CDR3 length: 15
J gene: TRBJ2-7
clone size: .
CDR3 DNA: TGTGCCAGCAGTGGCGGGACAGGGGGCTCCTACGAGCAGTACTTC
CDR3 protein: CASSGGTGGSYEQYF

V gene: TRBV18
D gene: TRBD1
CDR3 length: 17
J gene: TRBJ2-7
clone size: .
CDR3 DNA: TGTGCCAGCTCAGGGGGGGCCGGGACAGGGGGCAACTACGAGCAGTACTTC
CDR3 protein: CASSGGAGTGGNYEQYF

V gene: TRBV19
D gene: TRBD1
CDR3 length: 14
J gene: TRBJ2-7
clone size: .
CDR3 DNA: TGTGCCAGTAGTTACGGGACAGGGAGTTACGAGCAGTACTTC
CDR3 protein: CASSYGTGSYEQYF

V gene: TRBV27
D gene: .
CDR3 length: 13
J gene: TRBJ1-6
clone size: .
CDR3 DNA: TGTGCCAGCTCGGTCACGGGTTTGTCACCCCTCCACTTT
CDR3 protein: CASSVTGLSPLHF

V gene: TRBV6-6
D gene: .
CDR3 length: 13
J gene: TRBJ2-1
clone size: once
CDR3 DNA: TGTGCCAGCAGTTACGACAGAAACAATGAGCAGTTCTTC
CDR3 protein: CASSYDRNNEQFF

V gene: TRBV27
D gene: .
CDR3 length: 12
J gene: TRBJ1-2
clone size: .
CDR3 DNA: TGTGCCACCCTGGGGGGTAACTATGGCTACACCTTC
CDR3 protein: CATLGGNYGYTF

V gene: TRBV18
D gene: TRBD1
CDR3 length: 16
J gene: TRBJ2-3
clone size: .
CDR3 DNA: TGTGCCAGCTCATTCCGGGACAGGTCTTACACAGATACGCAGTATTTT
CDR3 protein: CASSFRDRSYTDTQYF

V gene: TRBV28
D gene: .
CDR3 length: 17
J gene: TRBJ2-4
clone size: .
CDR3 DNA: TGTGCCAGCAATAACTGGTCGGGAAGTTCAGCCAAAAACATTCAGTACTTC
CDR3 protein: CASNNWSGSSAKNIQYF

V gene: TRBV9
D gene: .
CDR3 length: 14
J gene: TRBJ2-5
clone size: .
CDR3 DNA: TGTGCCAGCAGCGTGAACAGTCTGCAAGAGACCCAGTACTTC
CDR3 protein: CASSVNSLQETQYF

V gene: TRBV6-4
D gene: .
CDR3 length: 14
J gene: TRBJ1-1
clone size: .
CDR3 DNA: TGTGCCAGCAGGGTGGACAGTGGGAACACTGAAGCTTTCTTT
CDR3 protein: CASRVDSGNTEAFF

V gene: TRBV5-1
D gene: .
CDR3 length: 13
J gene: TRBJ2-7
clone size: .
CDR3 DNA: TGCGCCAGCAGCGGGGGCACGACCTACGAGCAGTACTTC
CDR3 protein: CASSGGTTYEQYF

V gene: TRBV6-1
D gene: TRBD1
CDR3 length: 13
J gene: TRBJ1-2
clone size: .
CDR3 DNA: TGTGCCAGCCATCCCTCGGCAGGGGGCGGCTACACCTTC
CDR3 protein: CASHPSAGGGYTF

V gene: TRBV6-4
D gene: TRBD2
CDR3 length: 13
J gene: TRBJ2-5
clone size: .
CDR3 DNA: TGTGCCAGCAGTGAAGGAGCGGGGGGAACCCAGTACTTC
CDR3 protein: CASSEGAGGTQYF

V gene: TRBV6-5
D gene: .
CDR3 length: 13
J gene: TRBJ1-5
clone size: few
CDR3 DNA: TGTGCCAGCAGGAGAGATAGCAATCAGCCCCAGCATTTT
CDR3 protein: CASRRDSNQPQHF

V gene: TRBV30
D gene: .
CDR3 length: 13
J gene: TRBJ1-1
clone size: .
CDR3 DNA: TGTGCCTGGAGTGTACGGGAGGGCACTGAAGCTTTCTTT
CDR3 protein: CAWSVREGTEAFF

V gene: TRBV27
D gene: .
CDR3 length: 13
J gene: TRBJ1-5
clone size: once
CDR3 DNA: TGTGCCAGCAGTTTCCGTAGCAATCAGCCCCAGCATTTT
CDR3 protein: CASSFRSNQPQHF

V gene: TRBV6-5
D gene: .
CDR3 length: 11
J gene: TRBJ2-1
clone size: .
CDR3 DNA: TGTGCCAGCAGCTTCTACAATGAGCAGTTCTTC
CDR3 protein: CASSFYNEQFF

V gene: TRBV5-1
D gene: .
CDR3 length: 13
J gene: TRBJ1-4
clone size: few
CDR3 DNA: TGCGCCAGCAGCTCCGCAACTAATGAAAAACTGTTTTTT
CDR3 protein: CASSSATNEKLFF

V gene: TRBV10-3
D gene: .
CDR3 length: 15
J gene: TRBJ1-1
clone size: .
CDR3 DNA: TGTGCCATCAGTGAGTCGGGGGGTAGGAACACTGAAGCTTTCTTT
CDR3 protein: CAISESGGRNTEAFF

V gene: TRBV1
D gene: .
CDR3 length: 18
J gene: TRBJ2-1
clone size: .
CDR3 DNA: TGCACCAGCAGCCAAGATCTGGCTAGCGGGGGGGCCCGGAATGAGCAGTTCTTC
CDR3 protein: CTSSQDLASGGARNEQFF

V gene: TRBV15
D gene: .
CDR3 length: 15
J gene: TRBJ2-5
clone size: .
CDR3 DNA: TGTGCCACCAGCAGAGGCGGGGATAGGAGAGAGACCCAGTACTTC
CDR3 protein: CATSRGGDRRETQYF

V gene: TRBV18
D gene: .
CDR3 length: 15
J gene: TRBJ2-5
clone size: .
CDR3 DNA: TGTGCCAGCTCACCACTGGGGCAGTCCCAAGAGACCCAGTACTTC
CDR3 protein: CASSPLGQSQETQYF

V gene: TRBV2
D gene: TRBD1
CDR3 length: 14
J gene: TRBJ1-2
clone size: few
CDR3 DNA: TGTGCCAGCAGTCGCCGGACAGGGTTGAATGGCTACACCTTC
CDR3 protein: CASSRRTGLNGYTF

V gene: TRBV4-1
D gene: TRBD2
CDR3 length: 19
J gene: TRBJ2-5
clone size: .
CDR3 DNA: TGCGCCAGCAGCCTTGCCCGGGACACCAGACTAGCGGGAGTGGAGACCCAGTACTTC
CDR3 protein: CASSLARDTRLAGVETQYF

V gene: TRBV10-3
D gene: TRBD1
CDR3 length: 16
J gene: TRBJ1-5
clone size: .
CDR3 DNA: TGTGCCATCAGTGAGTCGAGAGGGGGCGAGGGGCAGCCCCAGCATTTT
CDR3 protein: CAISESRGGEGQPQHF

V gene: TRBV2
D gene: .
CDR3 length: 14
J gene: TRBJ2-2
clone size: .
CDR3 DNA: TGTGCCAGCAGAGGGCAGGGAGGCTCCGGGGAGCTGTTTTTT
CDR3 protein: CASRGQGGSGELFF

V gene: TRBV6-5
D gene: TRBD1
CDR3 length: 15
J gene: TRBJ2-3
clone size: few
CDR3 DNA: TGTGCCAGCAGTTACTCGACAGGGAAGATAGATACGCAGTATTTT
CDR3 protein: CASSYSTGKIDTQYF

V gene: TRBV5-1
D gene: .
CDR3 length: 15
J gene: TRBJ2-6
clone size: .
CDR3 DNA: TGCGCCAGCAGCTTGGGAGCTTCTGGGGCCAACGTCCTGACTTTC
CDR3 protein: CASSLGASGANVLTF

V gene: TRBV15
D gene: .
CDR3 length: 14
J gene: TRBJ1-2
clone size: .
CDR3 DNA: TGTGCCACCAGCAGAGGGGCAGGAAACTATGGCTACACCTTC
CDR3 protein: CATSRGAGNYGYTF

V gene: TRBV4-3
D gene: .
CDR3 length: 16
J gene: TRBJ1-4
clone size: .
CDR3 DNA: TGCGCCAGCAGCCAAGAACCACAGGGTAATAATGAAAAACTGTTTTTT
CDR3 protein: CASSQEPQGNNEKLFF

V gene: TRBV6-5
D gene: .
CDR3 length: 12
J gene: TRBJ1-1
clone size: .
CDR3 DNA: TGTGCCAGCAGCTGGGACGGGCGGGAGGCTTTCTTT
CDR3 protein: CASSWDGREAFF

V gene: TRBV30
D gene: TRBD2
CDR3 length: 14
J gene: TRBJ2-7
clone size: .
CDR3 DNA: TGTGCCTGGAGTCGCGGAGCGGGAGGGCCGGAGCAGTACTTC
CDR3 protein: CAWSRGAGGPEQYF

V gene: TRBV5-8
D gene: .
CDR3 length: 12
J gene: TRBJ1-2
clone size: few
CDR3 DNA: TGTGCCAGCAGCTTGGCAGGGCGCGGCTACACCTTC
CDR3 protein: CASSLAGRGYTF

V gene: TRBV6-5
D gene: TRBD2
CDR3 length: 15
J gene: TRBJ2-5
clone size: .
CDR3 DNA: TGTGCCAGCAGACCCCCGGGGGGGGATCAAGAGACCCAGTACTTC
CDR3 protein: CASRPPGGDQETQYF

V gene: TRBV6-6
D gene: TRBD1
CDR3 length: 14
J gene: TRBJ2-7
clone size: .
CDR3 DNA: TGTGCCAGCAGTCCCACAGGGGTTGGTTACGAGCAGTACTTC
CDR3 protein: CASSPTGVGYEQYF